The 24 T cell receptor beta chains below come from one sample, sequenced in a study of control samples from healthy donors and cancer patients. Profiling relied on immunoSEQ multiplex PCR, and the TCRdb table lists in-frame clones only, not all of them. The profile covers around 170,000 clones, with 80% to 95% appearing a single time and roughly 0.7% taken by the ten largest. Sequenced: blood. These receptors were collected from a woman aged 30 to 39 in good health.

This chain uses TRBV5-4 with TRBJ2-1, with TRBD2 matching 10 bases. Germline V CDR1 and CDR2: SGHNT, YYREEE (reference sequence). CDR3 length: 13 residues. Trimming at V came to 9 bases and at J to 6 bases, leaving 6 bases not matched to a gene. DNA for the CDR3: TGTGCCACCGGACTAGCGGTTGCCAATGAGCAGTTCTTC. Protein: CATGLAVANEQFF.

This clone was observed a single time. The V and J genes are TRBV7-2 and TRBJ2-4; D remains ambiguous. Germline CDR1 SGHTA, CDR2 FQGNSA. The length of the CDR3 is 14 residues. V was trimmed by 1 base and J by 0 bases, leaving 4 bases between them. This chain's CDR3 is CASSLVGAKNIQYF. In nucleotides, the CDR3 is TGTGCCAGCAGCTTAGTAGGAGCCAAAAACATTCAGTACTTC.

This rearrangement joins TRBV5-1 to TRBJ2-1, with 9 bases aligning to TRBD2. J lost 0 bases, V lost 5 bases, and 6 bases had no gene match. Germline V gene lookup returns CDR1 SGHRS and CDR2 YFSETQ. This CDR3 contains 16 residues. The CDR3 coding sequence is TGCGCCAGCAGAGTGGGTAGCGGGAGCTCCTACAATGAGCAGTTCTTC. This gives the protein CASRVGSGSSYNEQFF.

The table lists this clone with a count of one. The same CDR3 arises from other DNA sequences in this sample as well. The chain carries TRBV25-1 and TRBJ2-5; D possibly uses TRBD1 or TRBD2 (5 bases each). Trimming pared 3 bases from V and 4 bases from J, leaving 15 bases between. The CDR3 length is 15 residues. CDR1 MGHDK and CDR2 SYGVNS come from the germline V gene. The CDR3 here is CASSDKGRELETQYF. The CDR3 nucleotides read TGTGCCAGCAGTGATAAGGGGAGAGAACTAGAGACCCAGTACTTC.

V gene TRBV19 combines with J gene TRBJ1-5; TRBD1 matches at 12 bases. Looked up from germline, CDR1 is LNHDA and CDR2 is SQIVND (reference sequence). Losses at the gene ends were 7 bases for V and 6 bases for J; bases not matched to a gene: 13. The CDR3 covers 17 residues. CDR3 sequence reads: CASNKSGGQGAGQPQHF. CDR3 sequence (DNA): TGTGCCAGTAACAAATCCGGGGGACAGGGGGCAGGTCAGCCCCAGCATTTT.

The chain recombines TRBV7-2 with TRBJ2-7; TRBD2 is a possible D gene (6 bases). Germline V gene data show CDR1 as SGHTA and CDR2 as FQGNSA. The CDR3 consists of 14 residues. V dropped 5 bases and J dropped 0 bases, with 11 bases sitting between them. CDR3 DNA: TGTGCCAGCAGCCCGACTAGGCCCTCCTACGAGCAGTACTTC. This translates into CASSPTRPSYEQYF.

V is TRBV27 and J is TRBJ2-5; 12 positions match TRBD2. With 8 bases clipped from V and 6 bases from J, the junction kept 16 bases outside the gene matches. This CDR3 has 17 amino acids. The germline gives CDR1 MNHEY, CDR2 SMNVEV (reference sequence). The CDR3 reads CASRRNLRTSGKQTQYF. As DNA, the CDR3 is TGTGCCAGCCGTAGGAACCTCAGGACTAGCGGGAAGCAGACCCAGTACTTC.

This rearrangement joins TRBV4-1 to TRBJ1-1; D uncertain. The V gene's germline CDR1 is MGHRA and CDR2 YSYEKL. The CDR3 spans 14 residues. Deletions cut 4 bases from V and 0 bases from J, with 9 bases between. This CDR3 reads CASSLPDMNTEAFF. DNA of the CDR3: TGCGCCAGCAGCCTCCCAGACATGAACACTGAAGCTTTCTTT.

J is TRBJ1-3 and V is TRBV6-9; a possible D gene is TRBD1 (6 bases). V was trimmed by 2 bases and J by 0 bases, leaving 8 bases between them. Per the germline V gene, CDR1 is MNHGY and CDR2 is SVAAGI. The CDR3 runs to 15 residues. The CDR3 DNA follows: TGTGCCAGCAGTTATGGACAGCACTCTGGAAACACCATATATTTT. Protein product: CASSYGQHSGNTIYF.

This clone was observed a few times. This chain links TRBV5-8 with TRBJ1-1; tentative D call: TRBD1 (5 bases). The CDR3 has 13 amino acids. The V and J ends lost 3 bases and 1 base respectively, with 7 bases between them. Germline CDR1 and CDR2: SGHTS and YDEGEE. The CDR3 loop reads CASSYGQNTEAFF. CDR3 sequence (DNA): TGTGCCAGCAGCTACGGACAGAACACTGAAGCTTTCTTT.

The chain combines TRBV10-3 with TRBJ2-1; perhaps D is TRBD1 or TRBD2 (5 bases each). Germline loops: CDR1 ENHRY, CDR2 SYGVKD. Between the trimmed V and J ends, which lost 2 bases and 13 bases, there was a span of 15 bases. The CDR3 has 13 amino acids. DNA for the CDR3: TGTGCCATCAGTGAGGCCCCGGGACGGGAACAGTTCTTC. Its translation is CAISEAPGREQFF.

This clone appeared once. Other nucleotide sequences from this sample produce the same CDR3. The chain combines TRBV7-9 with TRBJ1-5, with a tentative D call TRBD1 (5 bases). There are 12 residues in the CDR3. Germline CDR1 reads SEHNR; CDR2 reads FQNEAQ (reference sequence). V was cut by 5 bases and J by 6 bases, with 8 bases left in between. CDR3 in DNA: TGTGCCAGCAGCGCGGGGGTTCAGCCCCAGCATTTT. Its translation is CASSAGVQPQHF.

V is TRBV11-2 and J is TRBJ1-1; D is unresolved. V gave up 4 bases and J gave up 7 bases, with 19 bases separating them. Germline V gives CDR1 SGHAT, CDR2 FQNNGV. This CDR3 has 15 residues. CDR3 nucleotides: TGTGCCAGCAGCTCCCTAGTGGGTACGTCGGTTGAAGCTTTCTTT. As protein: CASSSLVGTSVEAFF.

V usage is TRBV24-1 and J usage is TRBJ2-7, with TRBD2 identical over 9 bases. V dropped 10 bases and J dropped 3; count of bases not matched to a gene: 6. The germline V gene has CDR1 KGHDR and CDR2 SFDVKD. This CDR3 has 13 amino acids. CDR3 sequence (DNA): TGTGCCACGTGCGGGAGGGTCTTCTACGAGCAGTACTTC. This gives the protein CATCGRVFYEQYF.

This clone turned up a few times. The chain is built from TRBV28 and TRBJ2-7; TRBD1 or TRBD2 may be the D gene (5 bases each). Germline loops: CDR1 MDHEN, CDR2 SYDVKM. The CDR3 runs 15 residues. Deletions cut 3 bases from V and 2 bases from J, with 14 bases between. The CDR3 loop reads CASSLTRDGTYEQYF. CDR3 coding DNA: TGTGCCAGCAGTTTGACCAGGGACGGAACCTACGAGCAGTACTTC.

V usage is TRBV5-1 and J usage is TRBJ2-5; possibly TRBD1 for D (6 bases). Germline CDR1 is SGHRS and CDR2 is YFSETQ. The CDR3 is made up of 16 amino acids. The V end lost 2 bases, the J end lost 2 bases, and 16 bases lay between the germline ends. As DNA, the CDR3 is TGCGCCAGCAGCTTACAACAGGGACGGGGTCAAGAGACCCAGTACTTC. Translating gives CASSLQQGRGQETQYF.

The CDR3 here is CASSPLGHAGSYEQYF. CDR3 in DNA: TGTGCCAGCAGCCCGCTGGGACACGCCGGCTCCTACGAGCAGTACTTC. The rearrangement joins TRBV28 to TRBJ2-7; D is possibly TRBD1 (6 bases). Trimming left V 6 bases short and J 0 bases short, with 18 bases between. The CDR3 runs 16 residues. The germline V gene encodes CDR1 MDHEN and CDR2 SYDVKM.

The V call is TRBV10-3, the J call TRBJ2-1; 7 bases map to TRBD1. Per the germline V gene, CDR1 is ENHRY and CDR2 is SYGVKD. After removal of 3 bases from V and 3 bases from J, the junction contained 8 bases not matched to a gene. The CDR3 runs 16 residues. The CDR3 loop reads CAISDLGTENYNEQFF. The DNA for the CDR3 is TGTGCCATCAGTGATCTAGGGACAGAGAACTACAATGAGCAGTTCTTC.

This clone has only one observation. V is TRBV28 and J is TRBJ2-1; 10 bases line up with TRBD1. CDR1 and CDR2 from the germline V gene are MDHEN and SYDVKM. CDR3 length equals 15 residues. J was trimmed by 8 bases and V by 5 bases; bases with no gene match: 9. CDR3 region: CASSNLRDRGYEQFF. The CDR3 DNA follows: TGTGCCAGCAGTAACCTCCGGGACAGGGGCTATGAGCAGTTCTTC.

The chain links TRBV6-5 to TRBJ2-3; D unresolved. The CDR3 has 15 amino acids. Per germline, CDR1 MNHEY and CDR2 SVGAGI. V shed 3 bases and J shed 2 bases, with 12 bases lying between them. The CDR3 loop is CASSYRGWVTDTQYF. Here the CDR3 DNA reads TGTGCCAGCAGTTATCGCGGTTGGGTCACAGATACGCAGTATTTT.

The rearrangement joins TRBV19 to TRBJ1-5, with a possible D match to TRBD1 (6 bases). The CDR3 is 14 amino acids. Trimming removed 3 bases at V and 4 bases at J, with 10 bases between. Germline V gives CDR1 LNHDA, CDR2 SQIVND (reference sequence). The CDR3 DNA follows: TGTGCCAGTAGTATCACAGGGCTAAATCAGCCCCAGCATTTT. It encodes CASSITGLNQPQHF.

On this clone itself: One junction end does not reproduce the germline sequence, and a read error may be involved. CDR3 nucleotides: TGTGCCACCAGCAGATCCCCCGACAGGCCCTCCCACGAGCAGTACTTC. Translating gives CATSRSPDRPSHEQYF. The chain has TRBV15 and TRBJ2-7; D possibly corresponds to TRBD1 (6 bases). Per germline, CDR1 LNHNV and CDR2 YYDKDF (reference sequence). The CDR3 extends over 16 amino acids.

The J gene is TRBJ1-1, the V gene TRBV19, with D perhaps matching TRBD1 (5 bases). The V and J ends lost 5 bases and 2 bases respectively, with 12 bases between them. CDR1 is LNHDA and CDR2 is SQIVND in the germline V gene (reference sequence). This CDR3 is 14 amino acids long. CDR3 nucleotide sequence: TGTGCCAGTAGTGGACATAAAGGTAACACTGAAGCTTTCTTT. It translates to CASSGHKGNTEAFF.

V usage is TRBV28 and J usage is TRBJ1-6; TRBD1 aligns across 7 bases. CDR3 length: 15 amino acids. J was trimmed by 8 bases and V by 5 bases; bases with no gene match: 9. From germline, CDR1 is MDHEN and CDR2 SYDVKM. The CDR3, as DNA: TGTGCCAGCAGTCCCTCGGACAGGAGGGATTCACCCCTCCACTTT. Translation gives CASSPSDRRDSPLHF.